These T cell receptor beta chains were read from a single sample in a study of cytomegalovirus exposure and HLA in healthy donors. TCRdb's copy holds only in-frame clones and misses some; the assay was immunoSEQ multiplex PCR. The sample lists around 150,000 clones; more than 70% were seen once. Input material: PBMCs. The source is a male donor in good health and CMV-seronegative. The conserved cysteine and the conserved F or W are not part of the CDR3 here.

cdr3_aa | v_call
ASSLRSKGGRGANVLT | TRBV7-8
ASSEQAGGNTGELF | TRBV6-1
ASSPRQGFGANVLT | TRBV7-3
ASSLDLGARYNEQY | TRBV11-3
ASERQGSGELF | TRBV9
ASRPPRGAGDEKLF | TRBV7-9
ASSFGGGDGELF | TRBV5-4
ASSAIPRDTQY | TRBV2
ASSQDLGTRYGYT | TRBV4-3
ASSPRDRVYGYT | TRBV19
ASSSLAGDNEQF | TRBV6-6
ASSQGPRTGGSGGYGYT | TRBV4-1
ASSFARDTEAF | TRBV13
ASSTTPTETQY | TRBV11-2
ASSPGDRVNTEAF | TRBV5-8
ASSIEGGGTDTQY | TRBV19
AISLGQNTEAF | TRBV10-3
ASSLSGGETQY | TRBV5-1
ASSLGPGSGNTIY | TRBV5-1
ASSWGDRGSAKYQETQY | TRBV5-1
ASSFRVDTPYEQY | TRBV11-2
ASSLVRQGDYGYT | TRBV5-1
ASSFQGARTEAF | TRBV7-2
AISDRTSGGNTDTQY | TRBV10-3
ASIMENQETQY | TRBV7-6
ASTPWGGGRNIQY | TRBV27
ASSLDTRNTGELF | TRBV5-6
ASSLAGNSNYEQY | TRBV5-5
ASSVGPSGGVGELF | TRBV9
ASSLTGQYTDTQY | TRBV7-3
ASSLVGRLGGSHSRQF | TRBV7-2
ASQGTSGRFYNEQF | TRBV27
ASSFLTGGPYEQY | TRBV11-2
ASSSFGQGGNQPQH | TRBV6-5
ASSLIQGVLTGELF | TRBV5-1
ASSGQGGIGYGYT | TRBV2